The next 29 T cell receptor beta chains were all read from a single sample in a study of T cell repertoires in cytomegalovirus infection. MiXCR, applied by TCRdb to the reads, yields one record per CDR3 protein. The sample includes more than 150,000 distinct CDR3 sequences, roughly 19% seen only once; the top ten take under 3.5%. The source material was PBMCs. The receptors were gathered from a human donor in good health (CMV status not recorded). Some clones in this sample may be carry-over from other donors' samples.

V and J are TRBV12-3 or TRBV12-4 and TRBJ2-7, with D possibly TRBD1 on 6 matching bases. The CDR3 is 17 amino acids. Trimming cost V 2 bases and J 5 bases, with 22 bases left between them. CDR3 residues: CASSLRVVGQNRDEQYF. CDR3 bases: TGTGCCAGCAGTTTAAGGGTGGTTGGACAGAATCGCGACGAGCAGTACTTC.

The chain has TRBV11-1 and TRBJ1-2; 8 nucleotides line up with TRBD1. This CDR3 is built from 13 residues. The germline CDR1 and CDR2 sequences are SGHAT and FQDESV (reference sequence). The V gene end was trimmed by 5 bases and the J gene end by 8 bases; junction bases not matched to a gene: 7. In DNA, the CDR3 is TGTGCCAGCAGCATCGACAGGGGAGACGGCTACACCTTC. It encodes CASSIDRGDGYTF.

This clonotype showed up just a few times. The chain combines TRBV19 with TRBJ1-5; a weak D match, TRBD1 (6 bases). The length of the CDR3 is 13 residues. The V end was cut by 5 bases, the J end by 7 bases, with 12 bases between. Germline CDR1 reads LNHDA; CDR2 reads SQIVND (reference sequence). The CDR3 is CASSGGARQPQHF. CDR3 nucleotide sequence: TGTGCCAGTAGTGGGGGGGCCCGGCAGCCCCAGCATTTT.

This chain connects TRBV24-1 to TRBJ2-1; no definite D call. The CDR3 covers 11 residues. Germline CDR1 and CDR2: KGHDR and SFDVKD. Trimming took off 5 bases at V and 7 bases at J, with 5 bases between the two ends. The CDR3 region has the DNA TGTGCCACCAGTGCTGGGAATGAGCAGTTCTTC. Its translation: CATSAGNEQFF.

V gene TRBV12-5 combines with J gene TRBJ1-4; D gene ambiguous. This CDR3 has 15 amino acids. Germline V gene sequence: CDR1 LGHNT, CDR2 FRNRAP. V was pared by 1 base and J by 0 bases, with 6 bases between. CDR3 nucleotides: TGTGCTAGTGGTTTGGGACAATCAACTAATGAAAAACTGTTTTTT. The encoded protein is CASGLGQSTNEKLFF. Full variable domain (rest looked up from reference TRBV12-5 and TRBJ1-4): DARVTQTPRHKVTEMGQEVTMRCQPILGHNTVFWYRQTMMQGLELLAYFRNRAPLDDSGMPKDRFSAEMPDATLATLKIQPSEPRDSAVYFCASGLGQSTNEKLFFGSGTQLSVL.

CDR3 nucleotide sequence: TGCGCCAGCAGCGTAGGGACAGGGGGTGGTCAGCCCCAGCATTTT. Translating gives CASSVGTGGGQPQHF. V and J are TRBV5-1 and TRBJ1-5, with 11 bases matching TRBD1. Looked up from germline, CDR1 is SGHRS and CDR2 is YFSETQ. Trimming removed 4 bases from V and 6 bases from J; junction bases left unmatched: 6. CDR3 length equals 15 residues.

This chain joins TRBV6-5 and TRBJ2-4, with D perhaps TRBD1 (7 bases). CDR3 length: 14 residues. Germline values: CDR1 MNHEY, CDR2 SVGAGI. V shed 10 bases and J shed 4 bases, with 17 bases lying between them. This chain's CDR3 is CATQRRGAKNIQYF. DNA of the CDR3: TGTGCCACACAACGCAGGGGGGCTAAAAACATTCAGTACTTC.

This clonotype was found once. The junction shows a germline mismatch at one end, possibly a read error. This sequence joins TRBV9 and TRBJ2-3, with 10 bases that match TRBD1. The CDR3 has 13 amino acids. CDR1 and CDR2 from the germline V gene are SGDLS and YYNGEE. The CDR3 loop reads CAGSIDLTGGPYF. The CDR3 nucleotides read TGTGCCGGCAGCATCGACCTGACAGGGGGCCCGTATTTT.

This clonotype was observed many times. V is TRBV7-2 and J is TRBJ2-7; 9 bases are a match to TRBD2. V was clipped by 5 bases and J by 5 bases; unmatched bases: 7. The CDR3 covers 14 residues. Germline V gene lookup returns CDR1 SGHTA and CDR2 FQGNSA. CDR3 sequence reads: CASSPRASGNEQYF. The CDR3 DNA reads as TGTGCCAGCAGCCCCCGAGCTAGCGGGAACGAGCAGTACTTC.

The sample holds many counts of this clonotype. Here the CDR3 reads CASRKTGTGVYPLGNTIYF. CDR3 DNA sequence: TGTGCCAGCAGAAAGACCGGGACAGGGGTCTATCCTCTGGGAAACACCATATATTTT. The gene calls are TRBV6-5 and TRBJ1-3; 10 bases match TRBD1. The V gene end was trimmed by 6 bases and the J gene end by 4 bases; junction bases not matched to a gene: 18. The CDR3 totals 19 residues. The germline V gene encodes CDR1 MNHEY and CDR2 SVGAGI.

This clonotype turned up a few times. This chain links TRBV10-3 with TRBJ2-5; D is uncertain. Trimming stripped 6 bases from V and 2 bases from J, with 10 bases between. Germline V gene lookup returns CDR1 ENHRY and CDR2 SYGVKD. This CDR3 contains 13 residues. Here the CDR3 DNA reads TGTGCCATCAGGGGAAGACCTCAAGAGACCCAGTACTTC. Its translation is CAIRGRPQETQYF.

Regarding this clonotype: At one boundary the junction diverges from the germline segment, which might be a read error. CDR3 sequence (DNA): TGTGCCAGCAGCTTAGAAATAAGGGGCACCGAGGAGCTGTTTTTT. The encoded protein is CASSLEIRGTEELFF. The chain couples TRBV7-6 to TRBJ2-2, with D possibly matching TRBD1 (5 bases). Per germline, CDR1 SGHVS and CDR2 FNYEAQ. The CDR3 sequence is 15 residues long. Full variable domain (outside the CDR3, taken from reference TRBV7-6 and TRBJ2-2): GAGVSQSPRYKVTKRGQDVALRCDPISGHVSLYWYRQALGQGPEFLTYFNYEAQQDKSGLPNDRFSAERPEGSISTLTIQRTEQRDSAMYRCASSLEIRGTEELFFGEGSRLTVL.

This clonotype was counted at least ten times. This chain uses TRBV19 with TRBJ2-5; a possible D gene is TRBD2 (6 bases). This CDR3 contains 13 residues. Germline assignment: CDR1 LNHDA and CDR2 SQIVND (reference sequence). V was trimmed by 5 bases and J by 1 base, leaving 8 bases between them. The CDR3 DNA reads as TGTGCCAGTAGTCGAGCGGGCCAAGAGACCCAGTACTTC. It is translated as CASSRAGQETQYF.

The CDR3 spells CASTLGGESYEQYF. DNA of the CDR3: TGTGCCAGCACCTTAGGGGGAGAATCCTACGAGCAGTACTTC. This chain joins TRBV12-3 or TRBV12-4 and TRBJ2-7, with D possibly matching TRBD1 (6 bases). The CDR3 is made up of 14 amino acids. Trimming removed 7 bases at V and 1 base at J, with 14 bases between.

The table lists this clonotype with many counts. The chain recombines TRBV5-1 with TRBJ1-1; TRBD1 aligns across 10 bases. The CDR3 runs to 17 residues. Losses at the gene ends were 4 bases for V and 1 base for J; bases not matched to a gene: 10. CDR1 SGHRS and CDR2 YFSETQ come from the germline V gene. CDR3 in amino acids: CASSQARDRGRNTEAFF. The CDR3 coding sequence is TGCGCCAGCAGCCAGGCCCGGGACAGGGGTCGGAACACTGAAGCTTTCTTT.

The J gene is TRBJ2-7, the V gene TRBV14; 9 bases are shared with TRBD2. Losses at the gene ends were 1 base for V and 3 bases for J; bases not matched to a gene: 4. The CDR3 loop spans 15 amino acids. The germline gives CDR1 SGHDN, CDR2 FVKESK. CDR3 DNA: TGTGCCAGCAGCCAAGGACTAGCGGAAAACTACGAGCAGTACTTC. Translation gives CASSQGLAENYEQYF.

The chain recombines TRBV7-9 with TRBJ1-2; unclear D gene. Germline V gene data show CDR1 as SEHNR and CDR2 as FQNEAQ (reference sequence). The CDR3 has 14 residues. Trimming left V 1 base short and J 3 bases short, with 9 bases between. The CDR3 region has the DNA TGTGCCAGCAGCTTAGGAGAATTTCACTATGGCTACACCTTC. This codes for CASSLGEFHYGYTF.

The CDR3 nucleotides are TGTGCCAGCAGTTTAAACCGCGGACAGGGGAACTATGGCTACACCTTC. It yields the protein CASSLNRGQGNYGYTF. The V call is TRBV28, the J call TRBJ1-2; TRBD1 aligns across 9 bases. The CDR3 covers 16 residues. Per germline, CDR1 MDHEN and CDR2 SYDVKM. V was clipped by 2 bases and J by 2 bases; unmatched bases: 6.

This clonotype was counted at least ten times. V usage is TRBV7-6 and J usage is TRBJ2-2; D is unresolved. This CDR3 region has 15 residues. V was cut by 7 bases and J by 3 bases, with 15 bases left in between. Germline V lookup: CDR1 SGHVS, CDR2 FNYEAQ. The chain's CDR3 is CASTQSWGYTGELFF. The DNA of the CDR3 is TGTGCCAGCACCCAATCTTGGGGTTACACCGGGGAGCTGTTTTTT.

The V and J genes are TRBV29-1 and TRBJ2-3; no firm D call. Trimming took off 4 bases at V and 0 bases at J, with 11 bases between the two ends. CDR3 length: 14 residues. Per germline, CDR1 SQVTM and CDR2 ANQGSEA. Here the CDR3 reads CSVGEDVSTDTQYF. CDR3 bases: TGCAGCGTTGGAGAGGACGTTAGCACAGATACGCAGTATTTT.

V usage is TRBV29-1 and J usage is TRBJ2-1, with 8 bases that match TRBD2. CDR1 is SQVTM, CDR2 ANQGSEA, per germline. CDR3 length: 14 amino acids. Trimming at V came to 8 bases and at J to 9 bases, leaving 15 bases not matched to a gene. CDR3 coding DNA: TGCAGCTGCAAGGGCGGGAGCCGGGGGGGTGAGCAGTTCTTC. It specifies CSCKGGSRGGEQFF.

V usage is TRBV9 and J usage is TRBJ2-7, with 14 bases aligning to TRBD2. CDR1 SGDLS and CDR2 YYNGEE come from the germline V gene. This CDR3 comprises 18 residues. V gave up 0 bases and J gave up 1 base; unmatched junction bases: 6. CDR3 DNA sequence: TGTGCCAGCAGCGTAGATGGGACTAGCGGGAGACCATCCTACGAGCAGTACTTC. The encoded protein is CASSVDGTSGRPSYEQYF. The whole variable domain, remainder taken from reference TRBV9 and TRBJ2-7, is DSGVTQTPKHLITATGQRVTLRCSPRSGDLSVYWYQQSLDQGLQFLIQYYNGEERAKGNILERFSAQQFPDLHSELNLSSLELGDSALYFCASSVDGTSGRPSYEQYFGPGTRLTVT.

This clonotype was seen only a few times. The V gene is TRBV6-6, the J gene TRBJ2-2, with D hard to call. CDR1 and CDR2 (germline): MNHNY, SVGAGI (reference sequence). V was trimmed by 2 bases and J by 6 bases, leaving 4 bases between them. The CDR3 loop spans 12 amino acids. CDR3 sequence (DNA): TGTGCCAGCAGTTACCCCCCCGGGGAGCTGTTTTTT. It specifies CASSYPPGELFF.

Here the CDR3 reads CASTLGDNEKLFF. CDR3 coding DNA: TGTGCCAGCACCCTGGGGGATAATGAAAAACTGTTTTTT. The rearrangement uses TRBV5-6 and TRBJ1-4, with D perhaps matching TRBD1 (5 bases). CDR3 size: 13 residues. The V gene lost 6 bases and the J gene lost 4 bases, with 10 bases spanning the gap. Germline V gene sequence: CDR1 SGHDT, CDR2 YYEEEE.

This clonotype was found a few times. The chain is built from TRBV6-5 and TRBJ1-5; weak D call: TRBD1 (6 bases). V lost 6 bases and J lost 1, with 16 bases in between. This CDR3 has 16 amino acids. Germline V gene data show CDR1 as MNHEY and CDR2 as SVGAGI. CDR3 sequence reads: CASSPRGVGSNQPQHF. The CDR3 bases are TGTGCCAGCAGCCCTAGGGGGGTTGGAAGCAATCAGCCCCAGCATTTT.

This clonotype was counted ten times or more. This chain uses TRBV7-2 with TRBJ2-2, with 14 bases lining up with TRBD2. Germline V gives CDR1 SGHTA, CDR2 FQGNSA. The CDR3 runs 17 residues. The V segment lost 1 base and the J segment 5 bases; nucleotides outside the gene matches: 3. The CDR3 loop is CASSLGLAGGRTGELFF. In nucleotides, the CDR3 is TGTGCCAGCAGCTTAGGACTAGCGGGAGGGCGGACCGGGGAGCTGTTTTTT.

This clonotype was observed a few times. The rearrangement links TRBV7-9 to TRBJ1-1; 10 positions agree with TRBD1. Germline V CDR1 and CDR2: SEHNR, FQNEAQ (reference sequence). The V and J ends lost 1 base and 5 bases, in that order; junction bases with no gene match: 7. The CDR3 covers 16 residues. The CDR3 bases are TGTGCCAGCAGCTTAGTCCGGACAGGGGGAGAGACTGAAGCTTTCTTT. This encodes CASSLVRTGGETEAFF.

The sample holds a few counts of this clonotype. The chain employs TRBV6-2 or TRBV6-3 and TRBJ1-1, with 7 bases that match TRBD1. Trimming cost V 3 bases and J 4 bases; bases outside gene matches: 8. CDR3 length: 15 amino acids. Germline values: CDR1 MNHEY, CDR2 SVGEGT. The CDR3 is CASSYYGKGATEAFF. The CDR3 bases are TGTGCCAGCAGTTATTATGGGAAGGGGGCCACTGAAGCTTTCTTT.

This clonotype was counted only a few times. This chain connects TRBV29-1 to TRBJ2-1; 11 bases fit TRBD2. CDR1 is SQVTM, CDR2 ANQGSEA, per germline. With 4 bases clipped from V and 3 bases from J, the junction kept 11 bases outside the gene matches. This CDR3 has 17 residues. DNA of the CDR3: TGCAGCGTTGCCCCCTCCACTAGCGGGAGTATCTACAATGAGCAGTTCTTC. Residues: CSVAPSTSGSIYNEQFF.